This T cell receptor (beta chain) is from a study of T cells in Graves' hyperthyroidism and ophthalmopathy. The CDR3 length is 18 residues. Per the germline V gene, CDR1 is MNHEY and CDR2 is SVGAGI. V dropped 0 bases and J dropped 0 bases, with 18 bases sitting between them. This clonotype was detected many times. Regions amplified from RNA transcripts were the TCR beta CDR3 regions. The HTBI primer set served for first-round RT-PCR of the TCR CDR3. Each CDR3 protein is one row after TCRdb ran MiXCR on the multiplex PCR reads. The sample lists around 600,000 distinct CDR3 sequences, over 12% occurring once.

The chain couples TRBV6-5 to TRBJ2-7; TRBD2 is a possible D gene (7 bases). The sample comprised blood. The receptor was derived from a young woman with Graves' ophthalmopathy. In DNA form, the CDR3 reads TGTGCCAGCAGTTACTCCAGAGGGGGGGCGCCTAGCTCCTACGAGCAGTACTTC. Translating it yields CASSYSRGGAPSSYEQYF.